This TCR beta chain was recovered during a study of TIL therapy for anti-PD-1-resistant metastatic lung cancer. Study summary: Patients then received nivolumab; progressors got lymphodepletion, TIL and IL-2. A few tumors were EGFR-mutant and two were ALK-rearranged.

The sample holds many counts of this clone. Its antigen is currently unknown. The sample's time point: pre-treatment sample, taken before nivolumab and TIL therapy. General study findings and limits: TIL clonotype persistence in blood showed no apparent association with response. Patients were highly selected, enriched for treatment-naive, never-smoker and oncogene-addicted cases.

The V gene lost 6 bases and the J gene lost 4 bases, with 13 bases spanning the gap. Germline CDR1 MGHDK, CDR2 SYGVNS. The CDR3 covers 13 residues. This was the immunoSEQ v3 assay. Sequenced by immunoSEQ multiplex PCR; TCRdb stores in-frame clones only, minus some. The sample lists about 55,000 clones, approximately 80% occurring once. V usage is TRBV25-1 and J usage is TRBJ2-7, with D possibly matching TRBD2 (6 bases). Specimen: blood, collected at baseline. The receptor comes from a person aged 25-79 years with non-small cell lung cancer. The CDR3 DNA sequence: TGTGCCAGCAGCGCAACTAGCCTGTACGAGCAGTACTTC. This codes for CASSATSLYEQYF.